Given below is one TCR beta chain in context. These data are taken from a study of T cell changes during pregnancy in multiple sclerosis. This table comes from immunoSEQ multiplex PCR, and its TCRdb copy is limited to in-frame clones, with some not included. This table has 70,000 or so clones, 85% to 95% appearing once. V lost 0 bases, J lost 7 bases, and 15 bases lay in between. The CDR3 is 15 amino acids. Germline lookup yields CDR1 MNHEY and CDR2 SVGAGI. Sequencing was performed on CD4+ T cells from peripheral blood mononuclear cells, taken before pregnancy. The chain is built from TRBV6-5 and TRBJ1-1; a possible D gene is TRBD1 (5 bases). The receptor comes from a female donor with multiple sclerosis, enrolled in a pregnancy study. CDR3 protein: CASSYSGGTGSEAFF. The CDR3 bases are TGTGCCAGCAGTTACTCGGGGGGAACGGGGAGTGAAGCTTTCTTT.